This is a list of T cell receptor beta chains from one sample in a study of blood T cell repertoires in COVID-19. Data came from immunoSEQ multiplex PCR; TCRdb stores just in-frame clones and leaves some out. Of approximately 60,000 clones listed, approximately 80% were seen once; the top ten hold approximately 15%. The specimen sequenced was peripheral blood. The receptors here all came from a man aged 55 to 70 with COVID-19, enrolled during active disease. The conserved cysteine and the conserved F or W are not part of the CDR3 here. The D gene is left open where the match is weak. The size of a clone is reported for some rows only, either as once, few or many, or as a class for expanded clones.

D: -
V: TRBV5-5
size: -
CDR3: ASSLSRDSQGQY

D: -
V: TRBV24-1
size: -
CDR3: ATSGTEANTGELF

D: TRBD2
V: TRBV11-2
size: -
CDR3: ASSRGRQETQY

D: -
V: TRBV29-1
size: -
CDR3: SVVEGPAVKLF

D: TRBD2
V: TRBV10-3
size: -
CDR3: AITPLAGESTDTQY

D: TRBD1
V: TRBV27
size: -
CDR3: ATFVGQMYEQY

D: -
V: TRBV7-9
size: -
CDR3: ASSGGETSPLH

D: -
V: TRBV6-6
size: -
CDR3: ASSRGGASYEQY

D: TRBD2
V: TRBV27
size: -
CDR3: ASSTGTSNEQY

D: -
V: TRBV11-2
size: -
CDR3: ASSLEERGEQF

D: TRBD2
V: TRBV5-1
size: -
CDR3: ASSFSSGRYNEQF

D: -
V: TRBV11-2
size: -
CDR3: ASVGGGHQY

D: TRBD1
V: TRBV6-5
size: few
CDR3: ASKSGQGALEQF

D: -
V: TRBV19
size: -
CDR3: ASKPGRAGGNEQF

D: -
V: TRBV4-1
size: -
CDR3: ASSQRTYSSEQY

D: TRBD1
V: TRBV5-6
size: -
CDR3: ASSLAGTGERDTQY

D: -
V: TRBV7-9
size: -
CDR3: ASSLDWHPVETQY

D: TRBD1
V: TRBV28
size: -
CDR3: ASSIGQGGNQPQH

D: TRBD2
V: TRBV5-1
size: few
CDR3: ASSLAREETQY

D: -
V: TRBV9
size: -
CDR3: ASSTHRGGYT

D: TRBD2
V: TRBV2
size: once
CDR3: ASSSSGGGIYEQY

D: TRBD1
V: TRBV18
size: -
CDR3: ASSPLPGQGAGYT

D: -
V: TRBV28
size: -
CDR3: ASSSLTRGYT

D: TRBD2
V: TRBV4-2
size: -
CDR3: ASSHSTSGTYEQY

D: -
V: TRBV5-5
size: -
CDR3: ASSANVAKNIQY

D: -
V: TRBV7-9
size: -
CDR3: ASTPRGETQY

D: TRBD2
V: TRBV6-5
size: -
CDR3: ASSYDERGYEQY

D: -
V: TRBV30
size: once
CDR3: AWTKRGSSYNEQF

D: TRBD2
V: TRBV6-5
size: -
CDR3: ASTLAGGTYEQY

D: TRBD2
V: TRBV5-1
size: -
CDR3: ASSPRRTSGSGTDTQY

D: TRBD1
V: TRBV19
size: -
CDR3: ASSMVQGVTEAF

D: -
V: TRBV5-4
size: -
CDR3: ASSSDSADTQY

D: -
V: TRBV5-1
size: -
CDR3: ASSLASALDETRY

D: -
V: TRBV30
size: -
CDR3: AWRTGLGQETQY

D: TRBD2
V: TRBV7-2
size: once
CDR3: ARGGSRRETQY

D: TRBD1
V: TRBV29-1
size: -
CDR3: SVRTGAAWGTEAF

D: -
V: TRBV18
size: few
CDR3: ASSAGEGNYGYT

D: -
V: TRBV3-1/TRBV3-2
size: once
CDR3: ASSQFSGYEQY

D: -
V: TRBV29-1
size: -
CDR3: SVGWGQDNSPLH

D: TRBD1
V: TRBV18
size: -
CDR3: ASSGTDQETQY

D: -
V: TRBV9
size: -
CDR3: ASSVELWETQY

D: TRBD1
V: TRBV7-9
size: -
CDR3: ASSLRDRVINEQF

D: TRBD2
V: TRBV2
size: few
CDR3: ASMTSGSVNTQY

D: -
V: TRBV6-5
size: -
CDR3: ASSLLNSPLH

D: -
V: TRBV14
size: once
CDR3: ASSRGGYTEAF

D: TRBD2
V: TRBV7-3
size: -
CDR3: ASSLGQAGVKVRGAV

D: TRBD1
V: TRBV5-1
size: -
CDR3: ASSLGQGVDEQY

D: -
V: TRBV2
size: -
CDR3: ASTRGQSTDTQY

D: TRBD1
V: TRBV5-4
size: -
CDR3: ASSRTGKAF

D: TRBD1
V: TRBV13
size: -
CDR3: ASSPPRGTYEQY

D: -
V: TRBV12-3/TRBV12-4
size: once
CDR3: ASSSGTYEQY

D: TRBD1
V: TRBV5-5
size: -
CDR3: ASSKTGQGLAYEQY

D: -
V: TRBV5-1
size: -
CDR3: ASSLNGGTDTQY

D: -
V: TRBV19
size: -
CDR3: ASSMKAVNYGYT

D: TRBD2
V: TRBV7-9
size: -
CDR3: ASSQRDSANIQY

D: -
V: TRBV5-4
size: few
CDR3: ASSLRSTQETQY

D: -
V: TRBV11-2
size: -
CDR3: ASSLNGQSMNTEAF

D: -
V: TRBV11-2
size: -
CDR3: ASSLVEGKLF

D: TRBD1
V: TRBV30
size: -
CDR3: AWRTGVVGELF

D: -
V: TRBV19
size: -
CDR3: YPSSGPQSSYNEQF